Following are 21 T cell receptor beta chains from one sample sequenced in a study of blood T cell repertoires in COVID-19. Clones were read by immunoSEQ multiplex PCR, and TCRdb kept only the in-frame ones, dropping some. The profile covers 100,000 to 150,000 clones, with more than 80% appearing a single time and around 3% taken by the ten largest. The source material was peripheral blood. The receptors come from a woman older than 75 with COVID-19, enrolled during active disease.

This clone was detected once. This chain links TRBV28 with TRBJ1-1; D is undetermined. From germline, CDR1 is MDHEN and CDR2 SYDVKM. The CDR3 runs to 12 residues. With 6 bases removed from V and 3 bases from J, the gap between germline ends came to 8 bases. The DNA for the CDR3 is TGTGCCAGCAGGGGGAGGGACACTGAAGCTTTCTTT. This sequence encodes CASRGRDTEAFF. The entire variable domain, with the rest obtained from reference TRBV28 and TRBJ1-1, is as follows: DVKVTQSSRYLVKRTGEKVFLECVQDMDHENMFWYRQDPGLGLRLIYFSYDVKMKEKGDIPEGYSVSREKKERFSLILESASTNQTSMYLCASRGRDTEAFFGQGTRLTVV.

The chain has TRBV28 and TRBJ2-3, with TRBD2 identical over 10 bases. V was clipped by 5 bases and J by 5 bases; unmatched bases: 16. The germline CDR1 and CDR2 sequences are MDHEN and SYDVKM. CDR3 length: 18 amino acids. DNA for the CDR3: TGTGCCAGCAGTCTGCGGGTAGCGGGAGGCCCGGAGGGAGATACGCAGTATTTT. This encodes CASSLRVAGGPEGDTQYF.

The genes are TRBV7-9 and TRBJ1-2; D unresolved. CDR1 is SEHNR, CDR2 FQNEAQ, per germline (reference sequence). This CDR3 is built from 14 residues. The V end was cut by 1 base, the J end by 5 bases, with 11 bases between. The CDR3 sequence is CASSLGGTYYGYTF. In DNA form, the CDR3 reads TGTGCCAGCAGCTTAGGAGGTACCTATTATGGCTACACCTTC.

This clone was observed a single time. The J gene is TRBJ2-1, the V gene TRBV10-3; D uncertain. V dropped 3 bases and J dropped 0 bases, with 6 bases sitting between them. Germline V lookup: CDR1 ENHRY, CDR2 SYGVKD. The CDR3 consists of 14 residues. In nucleotides, the CDR3 is TGTGCCATCAGTGACGGTTTCTCCTACAATGAGCAGTTCTTC. It translates to CAISDGFSYNEQFF.

The chain joins TRBV12-3 or TRBV12-4 to TRBJ2-1, with D possibly being TRBD2 (6 bases). The CDR3 contains 12 residues. V shed 8 bases and J shed 6 bases, with 11 bases lying between them. Here the CDR3 reads CASRGEFNEQFF. The DNA for the CDR3 is TGTGCCAGCCGCGGGGAATTCAATGAGCAGTTCTTC.

The CDR3 loop reads CASSVGGRALEEQFF. The CDR3 DNA sequence: TGTGCCAGCAGCGTGGGCGGGAGGGCCCTCGAGGAGCAGTTCTTC. The chain is built from TRBV9 and TRBJ2-1; 9 bases are a match to TRBD2. The CDR3 has 15 amino acids. In germline, CDR1 is SGDLS, CDR2 YYNGEE. The junction had 10 bases not matched to a gene; V was cut back by 2 bases and J by 10 bases.

V gene TRBV5-1 combines with J gene TRBJ2-1; 9 bases match TRBD1. CDR1 is SGHRS, CDR2 YFSETQ, per germline. Germline trimming cut 3 bases from V and 5 bases from J; bases unmatched to any gene: 12. This CDR3 region has 17 residues. As DNA, the CDR3 is TGCGCCAGCAGCTCGGAGCGTCAGGGACAGGGTGACAATGAGCAGTTCTTC. This sequence encodes CASSSERQGQGDNEQFF.

The chain is built from TRBV11-2 and TRBJ1-1, with a tentative D call TRBD1 (5 bases). Per germline, CDR1 SGHAT and CDR2 FQNNGV. The CDR3 totals 12 residues. V was trimmed by 2 bases and J by 4 bases, leaving 5 bases between them. In nucleotides, the CDR3 is TGTGCCAGCAGCTTACAGGGCACTGAAGCTTTCTTT. It is translated as CASSLQGTEAFF.

The CDR3 protein is CASSYPYGYTF. As DNA, the CDR3 is TGTGCCAGCAGTTATCCGTATGGCTACACCTTC. The rearrangement links TRBV6-2 or TRBV6-3 to TRBJ1-2, with no clear D. The CDR3 sequence is 11 residues long. Germline assignment: CDR1 MNHEY and CDR2 SVGEGT. The germline V and J ends were trimmed by 3 bases and 5 bases, with 4 bases remaining between them.

This clone was seen only once. The chain employs TRBV10-3 and TRBJ2-1; TRBD2 matches at 16 bases. Germline lookup yields CDR1 ENHRY and CDR2 SYGVKD. V lost 10 bases, J lost 7 bases, and 7 bases stayed unmatched. The CDR3 length is 15 residues. CDR3 region: CASGGTSGRENEQFF. CDR3 in DNA: TGTGCCAGCGGGGGGACTAGCGGGAGGGAGAATGAGCAGTTCTTC.

The chain links TRBV3-1 (or the pseudogene TRBV3-2) to TRBJ1-2; the D is unclear. This CDR3 comprises 13 residues. V lost 4 bases and J lost 2, with 8 bases in between. Germline CDR1 LGHDT, CDR2 YNNKEL (reference sequence). This chain's CDR3 is CASSPLGNYGYTF. Written as DNA, the CDR3 is TGTGCCAGCAGCCCCCTCGGGAACTATGGCTACACCTTC.

The chain combines TRBV18 with TRBJ2-3; TRBD1 is a possible D gene (7 bases). Germline assignment: CDR1 KGHSH and CDR2 LQKENI. Trimming removed 3 bases at V and 2 bases at J, with 24 bases between. CDR3 length: 19 amino acids. In DNA form, the CDR3 reads TGTGCCAGCTCACCCCGAATCAGTCCTGCAGGGGGGTTCACAGATACGCAGTATTTT. Translated, it gives CASSPRISPAGGFTDTQYF.

The chain carries TRBV24-1 and TRBJ1-2; D might be TRBD1 (6 bases). The CDR3 has 13 residues. The V end lost 3 bases, the J end lost 6 bases, and 10 bases lay between the germline ends. Germline lookup yields CDR1 KGHDR and CDR2 SFDVKD. The CDR3 sequence: CATSDNREDGYTF. For the CDR3, the DNA is TGTGCCACCAGTGATAACAGGGAAGATGGCTACACCTTC.

Comment on this clone: Other DNA sequences within the sample encode an identical CDR3. The rearrangement joins TRBV28 to TRBJ1-2; D is unresolved. The CDR3 has 11 amino acids. Germline CDR1 reads MDHEN; CDR2 reads SYDVKM. V was clipped by 8 bases and J by 6 bases, with 10 bases between them. The CDR3 DNA sequence: TGTGCCAGCTCCGTGTCTGATGGCTACACCTTC. It encodes CASSVSDGYTF.

The genes are TRBV7-8 and TRBJ2-1, with 8 bases aligning to TRBD2. With 5 bases clipped from V and 2 bases from J, the junction kept 11 bases outside the gene matches. Germline CDR1 SGHVS, CDR2 FQNEAQ. The CDR3 spans 17 residues. The CDR3 region is CASSGGESGSTYNEQFF. The CDR3 nucleotides read TGTGCCAGCAGCGGCGGTGAGAGCGGGAGCACCTACAATGAGCAGTTCTTC.

J is TRBJ1-5 and V is TRBV10-3, with a weak D call TRBD1 (5 bases). V lost 0 bases and J 2 bases, leaving 14 bases between the germline ends. This CDR3 contains 17 residues. Germline CDR1 reads ENHRY; CDR2 reads SYGVKD. The CDR3 DNA follows: TGTGCCATCAGTGAGTCAGTGCGCGGAGGGGGCAATCAGCCCCAGCATTTT. Translation gives CAISESVRGGGNQPQHF.

The chain combines TRBV3-1 (or the pseudogene TRBV3-2) with TRBJ2-7, with D possibly TRBD2 on 6 matching bases. Germline V lookup: CDR1 LGHDT, CDR2 YNNKEL (reference sequence). The CDR3 is 14 residues long. V was trimmed by 1 base and J by 7 bases, leaving 14 bases between them. The CDR3 loop is CASSQGAGQAEQYF. In DNA form, the CDR3 reads TGTGCCAGCAGCCAAGGTGCGGGGCAGGCGGAGCAGTACTTC.

V and J are TRBV9 and TRBJ1-2; 9 nucleotides match TRBD1. This CDR3 is 17 amino acids long. Germline V gives CDR1 SGDLS, CDR2 YYNGEE. V gave up 0 bases and J gave up 8 bases; unmatched junction bases: 14. The DNA for the CDR3 is TGTGCCAGCAGCGTAGAGGGACAGGGCAGTGGAGGCAACGGCTACACCTTC. Protein sequence: CASSVEGQGSGGNGYTF.

The CDR3 is CASSLFGDSRYEQYF. CDR3 nucleotides: TGTGCCAGCAGCTTGTTTGGGGACAGCAGATACGAGCAGTACTTC. This rearrangement joins TRBV5-4 to TRBJ2-7; TRBD1 aligns across 7 bases. The V and J ends lost 1 base and 4 bases, in that order; junction bases with no gene match: 8. This CDR3 comprises 15 residues. The germline CDR1 and CDR2 sequences are SGHNT and YYREEE (reference sequence).

The CDR3: CASSRTSGSNEQYF. The CDR3 bases are TGTGCCAGTAGCAGGACTAGCGGGAGTAACGAGCAGTACTTC. This rearrangement joins TRBV19 to TRBJ2-7, with 13 bases identical to TRBD2. V dropped 6 bases and J dropped 5; count of bases not matched to a gene: 4. Germline loops: CDR1 LNHDA, CDR2 SQIVND (reference sequence). This CDR3 spans 14 amino acids.

The chain links TRBV18 to TRBJ2-3; 11 bases align to TRBD2. With 6 bases clipped from V and 4 bases from J, the junction kept 9 bases outside the gene matches. The CDR3 sequence is 16 residues long. Germline V gene sequence: CDR1 KGHSH, CDR2 LQKENI. The CDR3 DNA sequence: TGTGCCAGCTCGGCCATAGCGGGAGGGCCCGCAGATACGCAGTATTTT. Translating it yields CASSAIAGGPADTQYF.